The 10 T cell receptor beta chains below come from one sample, sequenced in a study of T-cell memory formation after mild COVID-19. One entry per CDR3 protein, called by TCRdb with MiXCR from the 5' RACE reads. The sample carries about 560,000 distinct CDR3 sequences, 17% recorded once. The specimen was PBMCs or a T cell subset sorted from them (not recorded which). The receptors derive from an adult woman who had mild COVID-19 (a few samples of this study predate the infection). Cell type and time point are not known.

The chain couples TRBV11-2 to TRBJ1-5; D perhaps matches TRBD1 (5 bases). Per the germline V gene, CDR1 is SGHAT and CDR2 is FQNNGV. The CDR3 covers 16 residues. The V end was cut by 0 bases, the J end by 7 bases, with 16 bases between. Here the CDR3 reads CASSLDGQVGTQPQHF. The CDR3 DNA reads TGTGCCAGCAGCTTAGATGGGCAGGTCGGGACCCAGCCCCAGCATTTT.

V and J are TRBV6-6 and TRBJ2-7; D gene uncertain. With 5 bases removed from V and 7 bases from J, the gap between germline ends came to 12 bases. The CDR3 has 12 residues. Germline CDR1 is MNHNY and CDR2 is SVGAGI (reference sequence). DNA of the CDR3: TGTGCCAGCAGTCTCACCACTGGGGAGCAGTACTTC. Translation gives CASSLTTGEQYF.

This clonotype was seen ten or more times. The rearrangement joins TRBV7-9 to TRBJ2-7; D might be TRBD2 (5 bases). Germline-derived CDR1 and CDR2 are SEHNR and FQNEAQ (reference sequence). Trimming pared 6 bases from V and 3 bases from J, leaving 15 bases between. The CDR3 has 14 amino acids. CDR3 region: CASSWTGRDYEQYF. As DNA, the CDR3 is TGTGCCAGCAGTTGGACCGGCCGGGACTACGAGCAGTACTTC.

This clonotype was counted many times. The chain uses TRBV20-1 and TRBJ2-1, with 12 bases that match TRBD2. V shed 4 bases, J shed 4 bases, and the junction held 8 bases outside the gene matches. Germline V gene data show CDR1 as DFQATT and CDR2 as SNEGSKA (reference sequence). This CDR3 comprises 16 residues. CDR3 sequence: CSATRTSGDLYNEQFF. The CDR3 region has the DNA TGCAGTGCTACCAGGACTAGCGGGGACCTTTACAATGAGCAGTTCTTC.

The chain carries TRBV6-6 and TRBJ1-1; D ambiguous. Trimming removed 0 bases from V and 0 bases from J, with 5 bases in between. This CDR3 is 14 amino acids long. Germline CDR1 reads MNHNY; CDR2 reads SVGAGI (reference sequence). This CDR3 is CASSYSSLNTEAFF. The CDR3 DNA reads as TGTGCCAGCAGTTACTCATCCCTGAACACTGAAGCTTTCTTT.

This chain connects TRBV4-1 to TRBJ1-2; D gene ambiguous. V dropped 0 bases and J dropped 4 bases, with 12 bases sitting between them. CDR3 length equals 15 residues. Germline CDR1 and CDR2: MGHRA and YSYEKL. CDR3 protein: CASSQDSPTIYGYTF. Here the CDR3 DNA reads TGCGCCAGCAGCCAAGATTCCCCCACGATCTATGGCTACACCTTC.

This clonotype has only a few counts. V and J are TRBV6-5 and TRBJ2-5, with 9 positions matching TRBD2. The CDR3 consists of 16 residues. J gave up 4 bases and V 5 bases, and 11 bases lay outside the gene matches. Germline V gene sequence: CDR1 MNHEY, CDR2 SVGAGI. The CDR3, as DNA: TGTGCCAGCAGTCCAAAAGCGGGGGGATTATTAGAGACCCAGTACTTC. Amino acids: CASSPKAGGLLETQYF.

This clonotype was seen a few times. The gene calls are TRBV20-1 and TRBJ2-3, with 8 bases fitting TRBD1. The CDR3 has 16 residues. Per the germline V gene, CDR1 is DFQATT and CDR2 is SNEGSKA (reference sequence). V shed 0 bases, J shed 4 bases, and the junction held 9 bases outside the gene matches. The CDR3 DNA is TGCAGTGCTAGAGACGTAGGCAGGGGGCACGCAGATACGCAGTATTTT. It translates to CSARDVGRGHADTQYF.

This clonotype was recorded a few times. The junction shows a germline mismatch at one end, possibly a read error. V and J are TRBV6-6 and TRBJ1-2; D not certain. This CDR3 is 10 amino acids long. Germline V gene lookup returns CDR1 MNHNY and CDR2 SVGAGI (reference sequence). CDR3 region: CASSLRQVSF. In DNA form, the CDR3 reads TGTGCCAGCAGTCTCCGACAAGTTAGCTTC.

This clonotype was recorded only once. The CDR3 reads CAGAFSGRRDEQFF. The CDR3 coding sequence is TGTGCCGGGGCCTTCAGCGGGAGGAGGGATGAGCAGTTCTTC. The genes are TRBV30 and TRBJ2-1; 9 bases are a match to TRBD2. V dropped 8 bases and J dropped 8; count of bases not matched to a gene: 13. The length of the CDR3 is 14 residues. Germline V gives CDR1 GTSNPN, CDR2 SVGIG (reference sequence). The full variable domain, in which reference TRBV30 and TRBJ2-1 provide the parts outside the CDR3, is SQTIHQWPATLVQPVGSPLSLECTVEGTSNPNLYWYRQAAGRGLQLLFYSVGIGQISSEVPQNLSASRPQDRQFILSSKKLLLSDSGFYLCAGAFSGRRDEQFFGPGTRLTVL.